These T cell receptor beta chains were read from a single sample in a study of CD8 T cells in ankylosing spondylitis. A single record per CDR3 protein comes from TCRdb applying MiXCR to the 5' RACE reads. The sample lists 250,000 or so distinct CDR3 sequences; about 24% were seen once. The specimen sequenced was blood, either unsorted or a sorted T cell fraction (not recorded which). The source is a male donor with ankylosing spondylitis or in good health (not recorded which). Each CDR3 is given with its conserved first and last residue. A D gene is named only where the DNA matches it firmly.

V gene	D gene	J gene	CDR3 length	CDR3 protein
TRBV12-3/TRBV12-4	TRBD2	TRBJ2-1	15	CASSPWAGGDNEQFF
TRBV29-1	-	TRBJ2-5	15	CSVGGGLGQLETQYF
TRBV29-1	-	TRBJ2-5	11	CSGTAQETQYF
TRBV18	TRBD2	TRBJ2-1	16	CASSPPGTSGGHEQFF
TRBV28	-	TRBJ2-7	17	CASSLLTKKGFNYEQYF
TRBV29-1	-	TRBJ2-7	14	CSVKPSGGSYEQYF
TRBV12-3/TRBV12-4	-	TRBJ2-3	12	CASATAELTQYF
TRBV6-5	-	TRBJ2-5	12	CASSSSGETQYF
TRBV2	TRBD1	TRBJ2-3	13	CASRTTGADTQYF
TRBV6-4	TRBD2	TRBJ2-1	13	CASSEIAGSPQFF
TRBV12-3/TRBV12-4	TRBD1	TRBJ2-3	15	CASRDRTGTADTQYF
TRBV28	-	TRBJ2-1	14	CASSLGGGYNEQFF
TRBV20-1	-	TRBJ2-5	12	CSSGRGQETQYF
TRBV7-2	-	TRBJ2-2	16	CASSLVLFWDTGELFF
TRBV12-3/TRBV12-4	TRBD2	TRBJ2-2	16	CASSTEPSGYTGELFF
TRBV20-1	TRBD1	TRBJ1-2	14	CSAFLRQGDYGYTF
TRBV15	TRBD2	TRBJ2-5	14	CATRVAGGQETQYF
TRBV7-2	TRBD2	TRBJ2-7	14	CASSLAGRRVEQYF
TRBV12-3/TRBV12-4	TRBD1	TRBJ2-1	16	CASSFAPGQGLGEQFF
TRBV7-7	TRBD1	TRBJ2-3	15	CASSLTGGRTDTQYF
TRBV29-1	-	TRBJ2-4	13	CSVIRDSRGIQYF
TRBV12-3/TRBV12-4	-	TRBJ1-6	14	CASSAGRLGSPLHF
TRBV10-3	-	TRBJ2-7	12	CATRVGSYEQYF
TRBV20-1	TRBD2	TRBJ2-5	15	CSAMNLAGIMETQYF
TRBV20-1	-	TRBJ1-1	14	CSATRALMNTEAFF
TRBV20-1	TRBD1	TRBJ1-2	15	CSARVAGTASYGYTF
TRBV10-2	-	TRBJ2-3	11	CASSTVDTQYF
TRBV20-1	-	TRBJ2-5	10	CSVRQETQYF
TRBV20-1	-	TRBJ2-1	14	CSAKSVSSYNEQFF
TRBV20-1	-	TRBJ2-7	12	CSARGGSSEQYF
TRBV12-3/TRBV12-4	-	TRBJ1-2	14	CASSLGRGFSGYTF
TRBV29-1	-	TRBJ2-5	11	CSVVKGETQYF
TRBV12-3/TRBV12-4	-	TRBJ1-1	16	CASSSNFGMMNTEAFF
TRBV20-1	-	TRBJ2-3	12	CSAHTPTDTQYF
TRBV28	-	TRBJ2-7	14	CASSLMGQNYEQYF
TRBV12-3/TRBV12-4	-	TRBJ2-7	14	CASSLALMSYEQYF
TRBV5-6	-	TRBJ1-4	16	CASSLLGAGTNEKLFF
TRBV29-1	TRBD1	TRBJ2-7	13	CSVASRGKYEQYF
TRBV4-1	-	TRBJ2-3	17	CASSQPPPRAVWDTQYF
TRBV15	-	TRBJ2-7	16	CATSRDPGGGSYEQYF
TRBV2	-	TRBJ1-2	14	CASTPHGADYGYTF
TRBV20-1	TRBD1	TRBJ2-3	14	CSASPTGATDTQYF
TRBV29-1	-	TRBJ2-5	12	CSVGHPKETQYF
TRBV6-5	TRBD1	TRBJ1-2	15	CASSYGQGAHYGYTF